Listed here is a single T cell receptor (beta chain). Antigen specificity is unknown. Unmatched junction bases numbered 8, after V lost 0 bases and J lost 4 bases. This CDR3 contains 16 residues. Germline V CDR1 and CDR2: MGHRA, YSYEKL. Sequenced by immunoSEQ multiplex PCR; TCRdb stores in-frame clones only, minus some. The profile covers approximately 2.5 million clones, with just over 90% appearing a single time and around 0.14% taken by the ten largest. This record belongs to a study of shared clonotypes between healthy human individuals. Study-wide points: The low donor count limited represented genetic and exposure-history diversity. Sampling involved blood alone; tissue repertoires likely differ.

Sequenced input: naive CD4+ T cells sorted from blood. Subset in this sample: CD45RA+ positively selected. The rearrangement joins TRBV4-1 to TRBJ2-7, with 8 bases fitting TRBD2. This clonotype was obtained from a man in his late teens or twenties in good health. Here the CDR3 reads CASSQDGFAGGYEQYF. As DNA, the CDR3 is TGCGCCAGCAGCCAAGATGGTTTTGCGGGGGGTTACGAGCAGTACTTC.